The 16 T cell receptor beta chains listed next were all sequenced from one sample in a study of shared clonotypes between healthy human individuals. Terminally differentiated effector memory CD45RA+ cells were excluded from the naive CD8 cells, which were CD45RO-negative and positively selected for CCR7. The protocol was immunoSEQ multiplex PCR, while the TCRdb copy is restricted to in-frame clones and leaves out a portion. The repertoire consists of approximately 650,000 clones, with around 95% occurring once and the leading ten covering around 0.097%. Sequencing was performed on naive CD8+ T cells sorted from blood. These receptors were collected from a woman under 40 in good health.

This clone was seen once. As DNA, the CDR3 is TGTGCCAGTAGTCCCATAACAGGGGGGAGTCCCCCTGAAGCTTTCTTT. This sequence encodes CASSPITGGSPPEAFF. J is TRBJ1-1 and V is TRBV19; TRBD1 matches 8 bases. Germline V lookup: CDR1 LNHDA, CDR2 SQIVND (reference sequence). The V and J ends lost 5 bases and 6 bases, in that order; junction bases with no gene match: 14. The length of the CDR3 is 16 residues. The complete variable domain, with remaining parts taken from reference TRBV19 and TRBJ1-1, reads DGGITQSPKYLFRKEGQNVTLSCEQNLNHDAMYWYRQDPGQGLRLIYYSQIVNDFQKGDIAEGYSVSREKKESFPLTVTSAQKNPTAFYLCASSPITGGSPPEAFFGQGTRLTVV.

The gene calls are TRBV27 and TRBJ2-7; D ambiguous. V was trimmed by 6 bases and J by 4 bases, leaving 13 bases between them. This CDR3 is built from 13 residues. Per germline, CDR1 MNHEY and CDR2 SMNVEV (reference sequence). The CDR3 region is CASSKDDVYEQYF. The CDR3 nucleotides read TGTGCCAGCAGCAAAGATGACGTGTACGAGCAGTACTTC.

The chain combines TRBV28 with TRBJ2-7; D possibly matches TRBD1 or TRBD2 (5 bases each). Germline V gives CDR1 MDHEN, CDR2 SYDVKM. The V end was cut by 5 bases, the J end by 6 bases, with 23 bases between. The CDR3 covers 16 residues. The CDR3 nucleotides are TGTGCCAGCAGTACCGAAGGGTTTAACCTTGGGGGCGAGCAGTACTTC. It specifies CASSTEGFNLGGEQYF.

The rearrangement joins TRBV27 to TRBJ2-7; TRBD2 matches at 10 bases. The CDR3 loop spans 15 amino acids. Germline values: CDR1 MNHEY, CDR2 SMNVEV (reference sequence). With V trimmed by 2 bases and J by 2 bases, 3 bases remained unmatched. The CDR3 coding sequence is TGTGCCAGCAGTTTACTAGCGGGGGAGGCCTACGAGCAGTACTTC. Translating it yields CASSLLAGEAYEQYF.

The chain uses TRBV5-6 and TRBJ1-1, with a possible D match to TRBD1 (6 bases). Germline values: CDR1 SGHDT, CDR2 YYEEEE. Trimming took off 0 bases at V and 1 base at J, with 16 bases between the two ends. The CDR3 extends over 17 amino acids. Here the CDR3 DNA reads TGTGCCAGCAGCTTGGGCACAGGGCCCCGGGAGAACACTGAAGCTTTCTTT. This gives the protein CASSLGTGPRENTEAFF.

The chain employs TRBV5-4 and TRBJ2-1; 8 bases are a match to TRBD2. J was trimmed by 5 bases and V by 2 bases; bases with no gene match: 9. Germline assignment: CDR1 SGHNT and CDR2 YYREEE (reference sequence). This CDR3 region has 16 residues. The CDR3: CASSFVAGLQNNEQFF. CDR3 coding DNA: TGTGCCAGCAGCTTTGTAGCGGGACTCCAAAACAATGAGCAGTTCTTC.

The rearrangement joins TRBV4-1 to TRBJ1-1, with 8 bases lining up with TRBD1. V was clipped by 0 bases and J by 2 bases; unmatched bases: 11. CDR1 MGHRA and CDR2 YSYEKL come from the germline V gene. The CDR3 is made up of 18 amino acids. CDR3 sequence reads: CASSQDGLLTGDNTEAFF. The CDR3 nucleotides are TGCGCCAGCAGCCAAGACGGGCTCCTGACAGGGGATAACACTGAAGCTTTCTTT.

V usage is TRBV5-1 and J usage is TRBJ1-2; tentatively, D is TRBD1 (5 bases). The CDR3 is 16 amino acids. Trimming left V 5 bases short and J 2 bases short, with 19 bases between. In germline, CDR1 is SGHRS, CDR2 YFSETQ. CDR3 sequence reads: CASSLRGSRGNYGYTF. CDR3 DNA: TGCGCCAGCAGTCTTAGAGGTTCTCGGGGGAACTATGGCTACACCTTC.

Comments on this clone: Other DNA variants within this sample encode the same CDR3. The chain joins TRBV27 to TRBJ2-1; D is perhaps TRBD1 (6 bases). The CDR3 is 13 amino acids. The germline gives CDR1 MNHEY, CDR2 SMNVEV (reference sequence). The V end lost 1 base, the J end lost 7 bases, and 8 bases lay between the germline ends. CDR3 sequence (DNA): TGTGCCAGCAGTTTATTAGGGGGTAATGAGCAGTTCTTC. It codes for CASSLLGGNEQFF.

This chain links TRBV28 with TRBJ2-5; D uncertain. Trimming removed 3 bases from V and 3 bases from J, with 14 bases in between. The CDR3 consists of 15 residues. Looked up from germline, CDR1 is MDHEN and CDR2 is SYDVKM. The CDR3 DNA reads TGTGCCAGCAGTTTGGAGTGGCAACCTAAAGAGACCCAGTACTTC. It codes for CASSLEWQPKETQYF.

The chain links TRBV18 to TRBJ2-6, with 9 bases that match TRBD1. The CDR3 loop spans 20 amino acids. Germline assignment: CDR1 KGHSH and CDR2 LQKENI. Trimming at V came to 2 bases and at J to 0 bases, leaving 11 bases not matched to a gene. The CDR3 is CASSPKGKDRGFSGANVLTF. In DNA, the CDR3 is TGTGCCAGCTCACCAAAAGGGAAGGACAGGGGATTCTCTGGGGCCAACGTCCTGACTTTC.

The chain links TRBV7-9 to TRBJ2-2; 10 bases match TRBD2. The V segment lost 4 bases and the J segment 4 bases; nucleotides outside the gene matches: 9. The CDR3 spans 17 residues. The germline CDR1 and CDR2 sequences are SEHNR and FQNEAQ (reference sequence). For the CDR3, the DNA is TGTGCCAGCAGCTCACATGGACTAGCGGCCTCCACCGGGGAGCTGTTTTTT. This encodes CASSSHGLAASTGELFF.

The rearrangement links TRBV6-6 to TRBJ2-1; 10 nucleotides align to TRBD2. Trimming cost V 2 bases and J 10 bases; bases outside gene matches: 2. The CDR3 extends over 13 amino acids. Germline V lookup: CDR1 MNHNY, CDR2 SVGAGI (reference sequence). Here the CDR3 reads CASSYRTSGEQFF. The CDR3 nucleotides are TGTGCCAGCAGTTACAGGACTAGCGGAGAGCAGTTCTTC.

This chain connects TRBV10-3 to TRBJ2-1, with TRBD2 matching over 7 bases. Germline CDR1 reads ENHRY; CDR2 reads SYGVKD. With V trimmed by 0 bases and J by 6 bases, 5 bases remained unmatched. The CDR3 is made up of 15 amino acids. The CDR3 loop is CAISESSGGSNEQFF. In DNA form, the CDR3 reads TGTGCCATCAGTGAGTCTTCGGGCGGGAGCAATGAGCAGTTCTTC.

V is TRBV11-2 and J is TRBJ2-7; D gene ambiguous. This CDR3 spans 15 amino acids. The V gene lost 0 bases and the J gene lost 3 bases, with 12 bases spanning the gap. Germline V CDR1 and CDR2: SGHAT, FQNNGV. The CDR3 loop reads CASSLDRGNFYEQYF. The DNA for the CDR3 is TGTGCCAGCAGCTTAGATCGAGGCAATTTCTACGAGCAGTACTTC.

Comment on this clone: Distinct nucleotide sequences in the sample also encode this CDR3. This chain joins TRBV5-4 and TRBJ2-7; D not certain. With 1 base removed from V and 0 bases from J, the gap between germline ends came to 5 bases. CDR3 size: 13 residues. Germline V gene sequence: CDR1 SGHNT, CDR2 YYREEE (reference sequence). The CDR3 DNA follows: TGTGCCAGCAGCTTGCGTGGCTCCTACGAGCAGTACTTC. Translating gives CASSLRGSYEQYF. Drawing the rest from reference TRBV5-4 and TRBJ2-7, the complete variable domain is ETGVTQSPTHLIKTRGQQVTLRCSSQSGHNTVSWYQQALGQGPQFIFQYYREEENGRGNFPPRFSGLQFPNYSSELNVNALELDDSALYLCASSLRGSYEQYFGPGTRLTVT.